This T cell receptor beta chain is drawn from a study of long-term antiretroviral therapy in people with HIV. Sequencing relied on immunoSEQ assay v3.0, run at survey level. Assay: immunoSEQ multiplex PCR; the TCRdb copy retains only in-frame clones and omits some. This sample carries around 15,000 clones, roughly 94% of them seen once, and the ten largest clones take around 4.3%. The TCR was taken from a woman aged 50 to 65 with HIV. Sequences were derived from unsorted PBMCs, sampled approximately 6.4 years after starting antiretroviral therapy.

The DNA of the CDR3 is TGTGCCACCGGTGCCCATACGGGATCCTCCTACAATGAGCAGTTCTTC. Amino acid sequence: CATGAHTGSSYNEQFF. The rearrangement links TRBV11-2 to TRBJ2-1, with TRBD2 as a possible D gene (5 bases). The germline gives CDR1 SGHAT, CDR2 FQNNGV. CDR3 length: 16 residues. V gave up 10 bases and J gave up 0 bases, with 19 bases separating them. Full variable domain (outside the CDR3, taken from reference TRBV11-2 and TRBJ2-1): EAGVAQSPRYKIIEKRQSVAFWCNPISGHATLYWYQQILGQGPKLLIQFQNNGVVDDSQLPKDRFSAERLKGVDSTLKIQPAKLEDSAVYLCATGAHTGSSYNEQFFGPGTRLTVL.